The present entry profiles one T cell receptor beta chain with its context. This record comes from a study of T cells in localized non-small cell lung cancer. Trimming removed 0 bases at V and 8 bases at J, with 6 bases between. The CDR3 totals 12 residues. The germline V gene encodes CDR1 SGHRS and CDR2 YFSETQ. Repertoires were generated with immunoSEQ multiplex PCR, while TCRdb's copy carries only in-frame clones and drops some. The repertoire has about 24,000 clones, around 90% of them found once; the top ten carry roughly 23%. The chain has TRBV5-1 and TRBJ2-1; D not certain. Specimen: peripheral blood, collected before any cancer treatment. The source is a man aged 40 to 70 with stage I squamous cell lung carcinoma. The CDR3 is CASSLVGYEQFF. The DNA for the CDR3 is TGCGCCAGCAGCTTGGTAGGGTATGAGCAGTTCTTC.